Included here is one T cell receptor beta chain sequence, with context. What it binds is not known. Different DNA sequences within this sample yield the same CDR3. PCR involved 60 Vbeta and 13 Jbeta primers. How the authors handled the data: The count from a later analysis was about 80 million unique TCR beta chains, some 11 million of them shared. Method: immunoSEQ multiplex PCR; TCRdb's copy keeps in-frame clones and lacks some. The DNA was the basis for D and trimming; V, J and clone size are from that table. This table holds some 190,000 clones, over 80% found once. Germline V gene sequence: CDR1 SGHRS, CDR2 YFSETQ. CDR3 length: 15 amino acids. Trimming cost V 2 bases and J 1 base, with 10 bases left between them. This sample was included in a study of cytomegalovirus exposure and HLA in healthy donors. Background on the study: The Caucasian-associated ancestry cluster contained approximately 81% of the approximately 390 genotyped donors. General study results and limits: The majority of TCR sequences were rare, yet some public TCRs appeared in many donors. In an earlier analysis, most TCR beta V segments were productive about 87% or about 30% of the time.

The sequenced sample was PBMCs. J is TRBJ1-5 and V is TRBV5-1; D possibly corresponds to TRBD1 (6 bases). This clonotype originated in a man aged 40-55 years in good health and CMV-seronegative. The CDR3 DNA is TGCGCCAGCAGCTTAGAGGGGGGGAGCAATCAGCCCCAGCATTTT. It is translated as CASSLEGGSNQPQHF.